Below, 5 T cell receptor beta chains from the same sample are listed, as sequenced in a study of T cells after yellow fever vaccination. TCRdb fed the 5' RACE reads into MiXCR, producing one record per CDR3 protein. The data hold about 630,000 distinct CDR3 sequences, with 9% to 15% observed a single time. Sequencing used PBMCs, obtained on the day of the yellow fever booster vaccination. Every receptor here comes from a man younger than 40 who received the YFV17D yellow fever vaccine.

This sequence joins TRBV11-2 and TRBJ1-2, with 11 bases fitting TRBD1. V was clipped by 5 bases and J by 5 bases; unmatched bases: 4. Germline V gives CDR1 SGHAT, CDR2 FQNNGV. The CDR3 sequence is 14 residues long. The CDR3 DNA follows: TGTGCCAGCAGCCGGGACAGGGGGACTTATGGCTACACCTTC. Translation: CASSRDRGTYGYTF. Filled out from reference TRBV11-2 and TRBJ1-2, the complete variable domain reads EAGVAQSPRYKIIEKRQSVAFWCNPISGHATLYWYQQILGQGPKLLIQFQNNGVVDDSQLPKDRFSAERLKGVDSTLKIQPAKLEDSAVYLCASSRDRGTYGYTFGSGTRLTVV.

This clonotype was detected only a few times. The chain has TRBV12-3 or TRBV12-4 and TRBJ2-3; D gene ambiguous. V was clipped by 6 bases and J by 5 bases, with 15 bases between them. The CDR3 runs 14 residues. DNA for the CDR3: TGTGCCAGCAGCCCCCCCTTATGGGGAGATACGCAGTATTTT. It is translated as CASSPPLWGDTQYF.

The V call is TRBV12-3 or TRBV12-4, the J call TRBJ2-1; 7 nucleotides agree with TRBD2. The CDR3 extends over 15 amino acids. V was pared by 6 bases and J by 7 bases, with 12 bases of the junction left unmatched. Written as DNA, the CDR3 is TGTGCCAGCAGCTGGAGTGGGGAGGGATTTAATGAGCAGTTCTTC. Its protein is CASSWSGEGFNEQFF.

This clonotype was detected a few times. This sequence joins TRBV28 and TRBJ2-3; TRBD2 might be the D (6 bases). CDR1 MDHEN and CDR2 SYDVKM come from the germline V gene. The CDR3 is made up of 17 amino acids. V was shortened by 6 bases and J by 6 bases, with 25 bases between the two germline ends. The CDR3 DNA reads as TGTGCCAGCAGGAAATCTTCTAGCGTCGCCCGATGGGATACGCAGTATTTT. Translation gives CASRKSSSVARWDTQYF.

A few counts support this clonotype. J is TRBJ1-1 and V is TRBV11-2; the D gene is possibly TRBD1 (5 bases). The CDR3 is 15 amino acids. V lost 5 bases and J lost 3, with 16 bases in between. Germline CDR1 reads SGHAT; CDR2 reads FQNNGV. CDR3 nucleotides: TGTGCCAGCAGCCCCTGGGGGGGGTCGGACACTGAAGCTTTCTTT. This gives the protein CASSPWGGSDTEAFF.